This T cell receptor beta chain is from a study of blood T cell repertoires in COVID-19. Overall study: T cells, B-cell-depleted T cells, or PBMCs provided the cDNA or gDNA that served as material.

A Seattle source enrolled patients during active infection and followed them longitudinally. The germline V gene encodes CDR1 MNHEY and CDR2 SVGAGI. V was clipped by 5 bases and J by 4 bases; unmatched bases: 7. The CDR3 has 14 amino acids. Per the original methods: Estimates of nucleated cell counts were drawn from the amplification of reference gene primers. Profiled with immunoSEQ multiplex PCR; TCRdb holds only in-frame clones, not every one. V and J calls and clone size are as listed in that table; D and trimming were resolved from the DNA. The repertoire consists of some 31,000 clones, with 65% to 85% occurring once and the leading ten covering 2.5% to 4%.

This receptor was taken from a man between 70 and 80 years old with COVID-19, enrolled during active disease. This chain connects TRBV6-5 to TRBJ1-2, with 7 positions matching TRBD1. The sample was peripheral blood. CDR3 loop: CASSRARDSYGYTF. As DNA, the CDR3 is TGTGCCAGCAGTCGAGCCCGGGACAGCTATGGCTACACCTTC.